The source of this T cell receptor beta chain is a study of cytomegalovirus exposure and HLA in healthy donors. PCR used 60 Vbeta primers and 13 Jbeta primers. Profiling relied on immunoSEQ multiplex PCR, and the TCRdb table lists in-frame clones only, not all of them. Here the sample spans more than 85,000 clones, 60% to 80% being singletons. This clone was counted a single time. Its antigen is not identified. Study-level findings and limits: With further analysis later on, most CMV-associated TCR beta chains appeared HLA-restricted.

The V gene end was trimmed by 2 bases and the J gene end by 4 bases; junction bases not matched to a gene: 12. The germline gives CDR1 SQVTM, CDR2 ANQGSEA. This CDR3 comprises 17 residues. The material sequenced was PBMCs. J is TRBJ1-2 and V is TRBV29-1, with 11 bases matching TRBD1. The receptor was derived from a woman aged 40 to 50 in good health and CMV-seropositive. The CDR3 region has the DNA TGCAGCGTTGAACCATTAGGACAGGGGGCCCTAGTCTATGGCTACACCTTC. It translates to CSVEPLGQGALVYGYTF.